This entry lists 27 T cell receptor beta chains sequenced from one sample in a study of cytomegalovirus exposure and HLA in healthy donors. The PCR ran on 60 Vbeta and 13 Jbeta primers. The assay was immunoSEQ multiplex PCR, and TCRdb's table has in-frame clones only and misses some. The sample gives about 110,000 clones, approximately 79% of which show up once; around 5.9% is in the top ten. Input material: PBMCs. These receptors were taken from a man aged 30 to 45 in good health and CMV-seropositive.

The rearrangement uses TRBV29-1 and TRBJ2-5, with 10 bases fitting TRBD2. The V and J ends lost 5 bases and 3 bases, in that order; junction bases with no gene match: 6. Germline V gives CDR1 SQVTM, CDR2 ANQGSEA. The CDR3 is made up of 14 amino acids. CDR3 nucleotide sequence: TGCAGCGTTATGTTAGGACTAGCGGAAGAGACCCAGTACTTC. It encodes CSVMLGLAEETQYF.

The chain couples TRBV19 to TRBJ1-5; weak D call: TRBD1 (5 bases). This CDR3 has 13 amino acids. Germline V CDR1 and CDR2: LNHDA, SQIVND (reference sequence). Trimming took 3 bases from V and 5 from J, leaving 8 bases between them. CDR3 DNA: TGTGCCAGTAGTATCGGCAGGGATCAGCCCCAGCATTTT. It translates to CASSIGRDQPQHF.

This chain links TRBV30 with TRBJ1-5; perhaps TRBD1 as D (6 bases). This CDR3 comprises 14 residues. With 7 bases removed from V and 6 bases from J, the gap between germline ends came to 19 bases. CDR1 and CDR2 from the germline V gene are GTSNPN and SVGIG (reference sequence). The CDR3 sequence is CASRDPSRGQPQHF. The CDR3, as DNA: TGTGCCTCCCGTGACCCGAGCAGGGGTCAGCCCCAGCATTTT.

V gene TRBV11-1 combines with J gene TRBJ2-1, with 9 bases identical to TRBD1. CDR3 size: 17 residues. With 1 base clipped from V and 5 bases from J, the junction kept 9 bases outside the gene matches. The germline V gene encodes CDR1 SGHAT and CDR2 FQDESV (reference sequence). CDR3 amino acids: CASSLGRPGTGNNEQFF. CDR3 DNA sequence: TGTGCCAGCAGCTTAGGGCGTCCCGGGACAGGGAACAATGAGCAGTTCTTC.

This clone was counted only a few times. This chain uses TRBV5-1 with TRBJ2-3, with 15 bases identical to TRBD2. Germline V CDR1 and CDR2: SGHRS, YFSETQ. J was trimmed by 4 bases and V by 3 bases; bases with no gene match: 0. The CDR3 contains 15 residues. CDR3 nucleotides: TGCGCCAGCAGCTGGACTAGCGGGGGGGCAGATACGCAGTATTTT. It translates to CASSWTSGGADTQYF.

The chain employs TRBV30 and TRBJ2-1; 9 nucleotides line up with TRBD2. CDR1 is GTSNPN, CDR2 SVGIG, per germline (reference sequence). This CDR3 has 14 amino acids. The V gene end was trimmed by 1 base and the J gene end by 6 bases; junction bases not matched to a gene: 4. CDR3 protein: CAWSEYSGGNEQFF. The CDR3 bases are TGTGCCTGGAGTGAGTATAGCGGGGGCAATGAGCAGTTCTTC.

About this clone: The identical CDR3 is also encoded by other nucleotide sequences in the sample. The CDR3 reads CASSLASSGANVLTF. The CDR3 nucleotides are TGTGCCAGCAGCTTAGCCAGCTCTGGGGCCAACGTCCTGACTTTC. This sequence joins TRBV7-2 and TRBJ2-6; D not resolved. There are 15 residues in the CDR3. Germline V gives CDR1 SGHTA, CDR2 FQGNSA. Trimming took 0 bases from V and 0 from J, leaving 3 bases between them.

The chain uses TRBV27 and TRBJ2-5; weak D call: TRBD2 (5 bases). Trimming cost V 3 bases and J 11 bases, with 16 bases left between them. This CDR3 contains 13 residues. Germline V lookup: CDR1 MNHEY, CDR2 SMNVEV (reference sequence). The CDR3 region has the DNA TGTGCCAGCAGTTTTTCAGGAGGTTGGGAGCAGTACTTC. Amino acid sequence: CASSFSGGWEQYF.

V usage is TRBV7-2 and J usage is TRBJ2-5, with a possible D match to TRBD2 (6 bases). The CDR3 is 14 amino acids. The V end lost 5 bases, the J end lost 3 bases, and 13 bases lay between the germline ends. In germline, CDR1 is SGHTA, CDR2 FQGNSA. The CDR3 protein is CASSLGGDKETQYF. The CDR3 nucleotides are TGTGCCAGCAGCCTCGGCGGGGATAAAGAGACCCAGTACTTC.

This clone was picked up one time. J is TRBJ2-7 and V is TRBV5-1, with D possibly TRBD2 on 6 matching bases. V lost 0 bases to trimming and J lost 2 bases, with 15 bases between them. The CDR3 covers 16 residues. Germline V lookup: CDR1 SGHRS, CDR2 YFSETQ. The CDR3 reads CASSLESRGEAYEQYF. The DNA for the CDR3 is TGCGCCAGCAGCTTGGAAAGTAGAGGGGAGGCCTACGAGCAGTACTTC.

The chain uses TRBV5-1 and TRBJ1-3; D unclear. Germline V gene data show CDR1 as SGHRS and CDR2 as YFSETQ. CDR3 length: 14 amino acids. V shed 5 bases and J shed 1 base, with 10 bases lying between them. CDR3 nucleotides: TGCGCCAGCAGTATCCGGGGTTCTGGAAACACCATATATTTT. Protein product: CASSIRGSGNTIYF. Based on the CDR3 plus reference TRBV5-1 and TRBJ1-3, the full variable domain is KAGVTQTPRYLIKTRGQQVTLSCSPISGHRSVSWYQQTPGQGLQFLFEYFSETQRNKGNFPGRFSGRQFSNSRSEMNVSTLELGDSALYLCASSIRGSGNTIYFGEGSWLTVV.

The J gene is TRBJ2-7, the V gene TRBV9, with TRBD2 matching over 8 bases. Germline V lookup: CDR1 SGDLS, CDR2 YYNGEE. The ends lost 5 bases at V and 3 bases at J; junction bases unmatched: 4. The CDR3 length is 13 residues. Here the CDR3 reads CASRPGGLYEQYF. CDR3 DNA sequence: TGTGCCAGCAGGCCGGGGGGGCTCTACGAGCAGTACTTC.

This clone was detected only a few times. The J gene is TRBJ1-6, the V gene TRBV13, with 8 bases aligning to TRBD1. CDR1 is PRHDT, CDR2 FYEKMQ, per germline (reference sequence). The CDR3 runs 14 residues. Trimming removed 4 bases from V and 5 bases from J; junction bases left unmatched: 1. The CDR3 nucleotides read TGTGCCAGCAGCTCGGACAGGGATAATTCACCCCTCCACTTT. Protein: CASSSDRDNSPLHF. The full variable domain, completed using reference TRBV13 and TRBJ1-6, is AAGVIQSPRHLIKEKRETATLKCYPIPRHDTVYWYQQGPGQDPQFLISFYEKMQSDKGSIPDRFSAQQFSDYHSELNMSSLELGDSALYFCASSSDRDNSPLHFGNGTRLTVT.

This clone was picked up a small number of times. CDR3 loop: CASSQVQFATNEKLFF. In DNA form, the CDR3 reads TGCGCCAGCAGCCAAGTTCAGTTTGCAACTAATGAAAAACTGTTTTTT. V gene TRBV4-3 combines with J gene TRBJ1-4; D gene uncertain. V lost 1 base and J 0 bases, leaving 9 bases between the germline ends. Germline V CDR1 and CDR2: LGHNA, YSLEER. The CDR3 is 16 residues long.

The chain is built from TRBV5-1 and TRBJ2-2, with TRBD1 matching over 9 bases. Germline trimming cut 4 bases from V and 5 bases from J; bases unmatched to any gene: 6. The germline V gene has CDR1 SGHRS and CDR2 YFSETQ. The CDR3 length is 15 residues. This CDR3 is CASSPGQGRTGELFF. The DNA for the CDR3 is TGCGCCAGCAGCCCCGGACAGGGGCGGACCGGGGAGCTGTTTTTT.

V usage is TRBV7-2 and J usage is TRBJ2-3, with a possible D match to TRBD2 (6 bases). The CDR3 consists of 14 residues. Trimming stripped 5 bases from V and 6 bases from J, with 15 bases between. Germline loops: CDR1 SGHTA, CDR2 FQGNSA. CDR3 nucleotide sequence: TGTGCCAGCAGCCCGAGGAGGGGCGGGGATACGCAGTATTTT. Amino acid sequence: CASSPRRGGDTQYF.

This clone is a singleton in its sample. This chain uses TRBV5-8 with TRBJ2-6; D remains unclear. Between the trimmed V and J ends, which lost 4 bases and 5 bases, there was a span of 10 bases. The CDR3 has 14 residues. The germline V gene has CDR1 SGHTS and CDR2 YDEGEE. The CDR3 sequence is CASSILDRANVLTF. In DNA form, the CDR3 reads TGTGCCAGCAGCATCCTTGACAGGGCCAACGTCCTGACTTTC.

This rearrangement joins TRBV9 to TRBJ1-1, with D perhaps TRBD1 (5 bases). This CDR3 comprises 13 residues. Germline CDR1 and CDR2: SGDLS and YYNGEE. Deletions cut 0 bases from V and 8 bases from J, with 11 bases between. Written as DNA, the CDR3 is TGTGCCAGCAGCGTAGTCAATGGGGCAGAAGCTTTCTTT. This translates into CASSVVNGAEAFF.

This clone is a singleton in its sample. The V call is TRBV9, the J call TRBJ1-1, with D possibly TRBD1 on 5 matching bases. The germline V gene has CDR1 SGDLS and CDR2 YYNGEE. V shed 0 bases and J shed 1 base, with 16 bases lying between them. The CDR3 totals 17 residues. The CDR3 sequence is CASSVDLGGEWNTEAFF. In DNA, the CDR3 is TGTGCCAGCAGCGTAGATTTGGGGGGGGAGTGGAACACTGAAGCTTTCTTT.

For the CDR3, the DNA is TGTGCCAGCAGCCAAGATGGGAGGGGGAGTAGTGGAAACACCATATATTTT. Its protein product is CASSQDGRGSSGNTIYF. The V call is TRBV4-2, the J call TRBJ1-3; TRBD1 is a possible D gene (6 bases). Germline CDR1 reads LGHNA; CDR2 reads YNFKEQ. V lost 0 bases and J 3 bases, leaving 15 bases between the germline ends. This CDR3 has 17 residues.

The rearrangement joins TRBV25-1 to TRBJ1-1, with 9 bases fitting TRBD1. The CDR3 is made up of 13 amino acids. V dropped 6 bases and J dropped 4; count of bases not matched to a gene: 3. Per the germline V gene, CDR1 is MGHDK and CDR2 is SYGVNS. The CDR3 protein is CASRDRGGTEAFF. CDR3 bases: TGTGCCAGCAGGGACAGGGGAGGCACTGAAGCTTTCTTT.

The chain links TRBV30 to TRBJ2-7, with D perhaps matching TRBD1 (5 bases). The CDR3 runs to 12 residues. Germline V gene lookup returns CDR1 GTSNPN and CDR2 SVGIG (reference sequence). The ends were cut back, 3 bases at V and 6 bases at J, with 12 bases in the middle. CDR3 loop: CAWSAMQGEQYF. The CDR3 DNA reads TGTGCCTGGAGCGCAATGCAGGGCGAGCAGTACTTC.

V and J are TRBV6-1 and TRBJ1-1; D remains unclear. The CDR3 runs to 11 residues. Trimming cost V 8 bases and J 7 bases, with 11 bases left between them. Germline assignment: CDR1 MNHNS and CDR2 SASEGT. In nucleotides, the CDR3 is TGTGCCAGCCGAGACACCGATGAAGCTTTCTTT. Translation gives CASRDTDEAFF.

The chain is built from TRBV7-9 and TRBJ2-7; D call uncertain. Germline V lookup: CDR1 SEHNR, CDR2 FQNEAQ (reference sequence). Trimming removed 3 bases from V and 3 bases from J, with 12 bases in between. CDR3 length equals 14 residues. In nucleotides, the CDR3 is TGTGCCAGCAGCTTCTCGGTCCTCGGCTACGAGCAGTACTTC. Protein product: CASSFSVLGYEQYF.

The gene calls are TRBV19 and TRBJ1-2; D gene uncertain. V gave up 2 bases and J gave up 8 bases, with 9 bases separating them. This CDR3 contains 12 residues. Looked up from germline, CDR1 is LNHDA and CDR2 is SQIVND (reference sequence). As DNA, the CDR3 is TGTGCCAGTAGTATAACCCGGGAGGGCTACACCTTC. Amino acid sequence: CASSITREGYTF.

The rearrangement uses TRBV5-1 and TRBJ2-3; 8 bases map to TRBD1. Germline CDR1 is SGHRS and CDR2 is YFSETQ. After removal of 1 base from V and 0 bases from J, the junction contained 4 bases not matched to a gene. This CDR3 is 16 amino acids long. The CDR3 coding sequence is TGCGCCAGCAGCTTGTCCACAGGGGGGAGCACAGATACGCAGTATTTT. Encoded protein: CASSLSTGGSTDTQYF.

DNA of the CDR3: TGTGCCAGCAGTGTAGGGGGGGCCTACAATGAGCAGTTCTTC. It is translated as CASSVGGAYNEQFF. V and J are TRBV2 and TRBJ2-1; a possible D gene is TRBD2 (7 bases). CDR1 is SNHLY and CDR2 is FYNNEI in the germline V gene. V lost 4 bases and J lost 2, with 9 bases in between. This CDR3 spans 14 amino acids.